This T cell receptor (beta chain) was recorded in a study of blood T cell repertoires in COVID-19 (dated by TCRdb to the early 2020s). Describing the broader study: Samples covering the acute and convalescent phases of COVID-19 were provided by collaborators in the United States, Italy and Spain. The sample metadata nearly always contained a de-identified subject ID, COVID-19 status, age in years and sex. The dataset comprised deeply sampled blood TCRbeta repertoires from subjects exposed to, actively infected with, or recovered from COVID-19. Where available, HLA class I and class II types were taken from metadata supplied by the sample provider and were not determined by assay-based typing. Samples came from the ongoing ImmuneRACE study (first 160 participants) plus 1,254 subjects from 6 global collaborators. The prospective study material was composed of cDNA or gDNA derived from T cells, B-cell-depleted T cells, or PBMCs. The repertoires were made available in a free public database intended to serve as a resource for research on the immune response to SARS-CoV-2.

Concerning this clone: What this receptor recognizes is not known. No much larger clone is present one base from it, and per-base qualities are unavailable.

Results and caveats for the whole study, not just this receptor: Clinical and demographic metadata were provided uncurated, with the amount varying by source and participant.

Including cysteine and phenylalanine, the CDR3 has 16 amino acids. Only CDR3 DNA remains: 48 bases, in frame from the first base. The CDR1 and CDR2 encoded by the germline V gene are MGHDK and SYGVNS. V is pruned by 1 base and J by 0 bases, leaving 4 bases of the junction without a gene match. Each collaborating institution followed its own protocols to collect whole blood in K2EDTA tubes. For TCRbeta analysis, collaborator samples were shipped as frozen whole blood, as isolated PBMCs, or as DNA extracted from either sample type. TCRbeta CDR3 regions were amplified from genomic DNA by means of the immunoSEQ Assay, a bias-controlled multiplex PCR. On the study's bioinformatics: The number of nucleated cells in each sample was estimated by amplification of reference gene primers within the assay. To quantify the absolute abundance of each unique TCRbeta CDR3 rearrangement, sequence reads were collapsed and filtered. For each sample, productive Simpson clonality was calculated as the square root of Simpson's diversity index over productive rearrangements. The immuneACCESS repertoire file appears here via TCRdb, limited to in-frame rearrangements. These files lack a portion of the clones; in checked studies, under half of the deficit traces to unresolved V genes, and the cause of the others is not known. V, J and clone size derive from that table, while D and trimming were established from the DNA sequence. The sample data list approximately 85,000 clones, and approximately 89% of these were observed just once. In total, the top ten clones hold about 2% of the sample.

This chain is built from TRBV25-1 and TRBJ1-1; 8 middle bases align to TRBD1. Sequencing was carried out using peripheral blood. The TCR comes from a man aged 50-59 years with acute or convalescent COVID-19. The CDR3 sequence is CASSESGQGMNTEAFF. The nucleotides read TGTGCCAGCAGTGAATCTGGACAGGGCATGAACACTGAAGCTTTCTTT.